This entry features one T cell receptor (beta chain) sequence. This clonotype showed up just a few times. Its binding antigen is unknown. One base away there is no much larger clone; base qualities are not given. These data come from a study of blood T cells in healthy people across ages (dated by TCRdb to the mid-2010s). Background on the whole study: In model experiments, template switching captured roughly one uniquely barcoded TCR beta cDNA molecule for every two T cells. Two additional independent replicas of 1 million unique cDNA reads from the same blood draw were analyzed for two donors (one aged 18 to 29 and one aged 80 or older). The study measured age-related changes in TCR beta repertoire diversity using deep sequencing normalized with unique cDNA molecular identifiers. Four age groups were formed from the donors: young (average 16 years), middle-aged (around 37), aged (roughly 58) and long-lived (roughly 81). To avoid experimental bias, donors of different ages were distributed randomly across sequencing lanes.

Libraries were prepared through 5' RACE. The sample was run on an Illumina HiSeq 2500. The second PCR ran for about 6 to 12 cycles and used a J-beta primer mix along with a sample-barcoded 5' primer. A template-switch 5' adaptor carrying 12 random nucleotides introduced a unique molecular identifier onto each TCR beta cDNA molecule. At least 3 million CDR3-containing paired-end reads were obtained from each sample. First-strand cDNA synthesis was performed from all RNA using the Mint cDNA synthesis kit, with priming by a TRBC-specific oligonucleotide. Following uracil-DNA glycosylase treatment, all cDNA underwent a first 18-cycle PCR with the universal primers M1SS and BC2_uni_R. The source study handled its data this way. Each sample was normalized by randomly selecting 1 million high-quality reads, each carrying a distinct molecular identifier. Instead of being binned into consensus sequences, reads with shared molecular identifiers were discarded. MiTCR, set to a Q25 quality threshold and the strictest error-elimination algorithm, was used for CDR3 identification, clonotype clustering and error correction. A nonparametric unseen species model using Euler transformation provided a lower-bound estimate of total TCR beta diversity. TCRdb took the public reads, trimmed them with fastp at Q25, ran MiXCR for clone calling and kept in-frame beta chains. Rows are combined by CDR3 protein, so each entry shows the most common genes and DNA. The V and J calls and clone size are TCRdb's, not the authors'. The sample table shows approximately 600,000 distinct CDR3 sequences, and under 70% are seen once. In total, the top ten clones hold approximately 40% of the sample.

The germline V gene gives CDR1 as SGHAT and CDR2 as FQNNGV. The CDR3, from cysteine to phenylalanine, totals 17 residues. Only the CDR3 region is kept as DNA, spanning 51 bases read in frame from base 1. Deletion took 1 base off V and 2 bases off J, with a span of 18 bases between the germline ends. Donors were around 37 systemically healthy Caucasian individuals from Russia aged roughly 6 to 100 years. Around 9.9 milliliters of peripheral blood were collected from each donor into EDTA-treated Vacutainer tubes. Ficoll-Paque density-gradient centrifugation was used to isolate PBMCs, with at least 7 million per sample. Total RNA was extracted from PBMCs with Trizol reagent, with at least 6 micrograms obtained per sample. For every donor, an aliquot of PBMCs went through flow cytometry to measure the percentages of naive CD45RAhigh/CD27high T cells. Results and caveats for the whole study, not just this receptor: Observed TCR beta diversity per million T cells fell roughly linearly with age, and a significant reduction was already apparent by age around 36. Estimates of total diversity based on one million sequenced T cells were regarded as lower bounds and as underestimates. Observed TCR beta diversity correlated strongly with the percentage of naive T cells measured by flow cytometry. Because profiling used bulk unsorted PBMCs, naive and antigen-experienced compartments could not be compared conclusively. Donor CMV infection status was unknown, potentially confounding age-related changes in expanded clonotypes. Compared with the aged group, more naive CD4+ T cells, fewer expanded clones and increased TCR diversity were shown by the long-lived group, suggesting age selection.

Sequenced sample: blood. The source is a man in his 60s in good health. The V and J genes are TRBV11-2 and TRBJ2-7; the D segment could be TRBD1, given 5 matching bases. CDR3 loop: CASSLAPIGASTYEQYF. The nucleotides read TGTGCCAGCAGCTTAGCCCCTATAGGGGCCTCTACCTACGAGCAGTACTTC.